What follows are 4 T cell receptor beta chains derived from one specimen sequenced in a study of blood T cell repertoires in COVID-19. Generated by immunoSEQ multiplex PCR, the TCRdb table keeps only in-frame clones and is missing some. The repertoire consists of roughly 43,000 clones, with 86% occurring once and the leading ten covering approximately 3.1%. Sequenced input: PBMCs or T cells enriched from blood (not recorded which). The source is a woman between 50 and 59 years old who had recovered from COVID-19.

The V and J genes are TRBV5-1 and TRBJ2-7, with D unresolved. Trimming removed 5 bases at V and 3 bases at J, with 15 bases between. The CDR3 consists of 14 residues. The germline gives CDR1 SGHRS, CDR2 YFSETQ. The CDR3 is CASSWSEPNYEQYF. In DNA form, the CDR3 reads TGCGCCAGCAGTTGGAGTGAACCAAACTACGAGCAGTACTTC.

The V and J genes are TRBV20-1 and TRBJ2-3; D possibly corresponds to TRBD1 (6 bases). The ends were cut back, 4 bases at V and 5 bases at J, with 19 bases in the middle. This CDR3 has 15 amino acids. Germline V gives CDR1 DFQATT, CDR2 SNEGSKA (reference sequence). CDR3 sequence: CSATDPGVRGDTQYF. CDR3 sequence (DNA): TGCAGTGCTACTGACCCAGGGGTTCGAGGAGATACGCAGTATTTT.

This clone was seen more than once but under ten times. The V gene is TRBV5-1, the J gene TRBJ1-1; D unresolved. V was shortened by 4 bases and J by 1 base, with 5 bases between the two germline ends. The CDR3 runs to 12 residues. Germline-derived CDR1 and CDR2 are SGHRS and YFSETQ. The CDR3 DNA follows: TGCGCCAGCAGCCGGGGGAACACTGAAGCTTTCTTT. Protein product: CASSRGNTEAFF.

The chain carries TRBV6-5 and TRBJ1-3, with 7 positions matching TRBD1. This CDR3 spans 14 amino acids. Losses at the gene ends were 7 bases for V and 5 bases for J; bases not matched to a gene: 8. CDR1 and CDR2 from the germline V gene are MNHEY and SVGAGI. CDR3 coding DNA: TGTGCCAGCATACCCAGGGGGAGAAGAAACACCATATATTTT. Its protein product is CASIPRGRRNTIYF.